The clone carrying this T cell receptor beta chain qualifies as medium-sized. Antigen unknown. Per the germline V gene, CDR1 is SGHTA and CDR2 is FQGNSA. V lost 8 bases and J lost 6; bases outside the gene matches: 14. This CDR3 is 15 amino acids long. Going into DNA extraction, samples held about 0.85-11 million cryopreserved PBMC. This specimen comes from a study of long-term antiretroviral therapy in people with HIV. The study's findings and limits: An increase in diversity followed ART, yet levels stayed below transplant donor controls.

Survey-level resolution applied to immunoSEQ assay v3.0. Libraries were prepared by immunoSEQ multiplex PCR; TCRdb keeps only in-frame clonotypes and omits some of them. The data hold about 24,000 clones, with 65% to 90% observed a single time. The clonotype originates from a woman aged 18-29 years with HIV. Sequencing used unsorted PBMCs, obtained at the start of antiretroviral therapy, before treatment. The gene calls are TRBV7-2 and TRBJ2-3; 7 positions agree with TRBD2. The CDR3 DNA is TGTGCCAGCGGGGGGGACTACCGACCGGGGGATACGCAGTATTTT. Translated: CASGGDYRPGDTQYF.